This entry features one T cell receptor beta chain sequence. The germline gene is not matched at one end of the junction; a read error may be the cause. The CDR3 has 15 residues. Germline V gene lookup returns CDR1 SSHAT and CDR2 FNYEAQ (reference sequence). Sequencing used immunoSEQ multiplex PCR; TCRdb keeps in-frame clones, though not all of them. The sample shows hundreds of thousands of clones, approximately 84% of them seen only once. These data are taken from a study of blood T cell repertoires in COVID-19. The overall study: The cDNA or gDNA used as material had been derived from T cells, B-cell-depleted T cells, or PBMCs.

The chain is built from TRBV7-7 and TRBJ2-3; 7 positions agree with TRBD1. The sample taken for sequencing was peripheral blood. This TCR was sampled from a man aged 40-55 years with acute or convalescent COVID-19. The CDR3 sequence: CASSEGTAGADTQYF. CDR3 coding DNA: TGTGCTAGCAGCGAGGGGACAGCAGGGGCAGATACGCAGTATTTT.